The source of this T cell receptor beta chain is a study of T cell changes during pregnancy in multiple sclerosis. Produced via immunoSEQ multiplex PCR; TCRdb's table is partial and in-frame only. The table shows about 50,000 clones, with roughly 92% occurring only once. V shed 7 bases and J shed 2 bases, with 9 bases lying between them. This CDR3 spans 13 amino acids. Germline V gene lookup returns CDR1 LNHDA and CDR2 SQIVND (reference sequence). The input for sequencing was CD4+ T cells from peripheral blood mononuclear cells, taken in the third trimester of pregnancy. The chain uses TRBV19 and TRBJ1-5; no clear D gene. This receptor was obtained from a female donor with multiple sclerosis, enrolled in a pregnancy study. The CDR3 is CASTVQGNQPQHF. Here the CDR3 DNA reads TGTGCCAGTACCGTACAAGGCAATCAGCCCCAGCATTTT.